This TCR beta chain emerged from a study of response to subunit inactivated influenza vaccine. Study-level points and caveats: The authors proposed limited new T cell recruitment per seasonal influenza vaccination.

Via MiXCR, TCRdb re-called the RT-PCR reads, giving one row per CDR3 protein. This table holds about 700,000 distinct CDR3 sequences, 13% to 15% found once. Comment on this clonotype: Its antigen is not known.

Germline CDR1 and CDR2: SGHRS and YFSETQ. The CDR3 runs 13 residues. Trimming took off 4 bases at V and 7 bases at J, with 14 bases between the two ends. This receptor was identified in a man aged 50 or older who received an inactivated influenza vaccine. The rearrangement joins TRBV5-1 to TRBJ1-2; perhaps TRBD1 as D (6 bases). This specimen was PBMCs from blood, taken around 15 days before vaccination. DNA for the CDR3: TGCGCCAGCAGCCTATCGGGGGCGAGTGGCTACACCTTC. This encodes CASSLSGASGYTF.